This is a list of T cell receptor beta chains from one sample in a study of regulatory T cells in long-lasting Graves disease. TCRdb called the multiplex PCR reads again in MiXCR, with one record for every CDR3 protein. The table has around 400,000 distinct CDR3 sequences, 20% to 30% seen once. The specimen comprised peripheral blood mononuclear cells (PBMCs), sampled when the disease was refractory, from a patient treated with antithyroid drugs. The receptors originated from a female donor with Graves disease. Both conserved end residues are part of each CDR3. A D gene is named only where the DNA matches it firmly. The size entry is marked missing in some rows and otherwise reads once, few, many or a size class.

j_call | v_call | clone_size | d_call | cdr3_nt | cdr3_aa
TRBJ2-7 | TRBV29-1 | many | NA | TGCAGCGTTGAATCAGACGGGACGCCAGGCTACGAGCAGTACTTC | CSVESDGTPGYEQYF
TRBJ2-5 | TRBV12-3/TRBV12-4 | many | NA | TGTGCCAGCAGTTTTAGGCTACTGGCTAAAGAGACCCAGTACTTC | CASSFRLLAKETQYF
TRBJ2-7 | TRBV28 | NA | TRBD2 | TGTGCCAGCAGTTCACCGCTAGGGACTAGCGGGGCCACCTACGAGCAGTACTTC | CASSSPLGTSGATYEQYF
TRBJ1-3 | TRBV27 | NA | NA | TGTGCCAGCAGTTTCGACCAGGGAAACACCATATATTTT | CASSFDQGNTIYF
TRBJ2-7 | TRBV6-2/TRBV6-3 | few | NA | TGTGCCAGCGGCGACTTATACGAGCAGTACTTC | CASGDLYEQYF
TRBJ2-2 | TRBV6-4 | few | TRBD2 | TGTGCCAGCAGTTCGGGGGGGTCCGACACCGGGGAGCTGTTTTTT | CASSSGGSDTGELFF
TRBJ2-5 | TRBV2 | many | TRBD2 | TGTGCCAGCCGGGGAGGGTGGGTCGAGACCCAGTACTTC | CASRGGWVETQYF
TRBJ2-2 | TRBV9 | NA | NA | TGTGCCAGCAGCGTAGCGAGTAGCGGAGGCGCGAACACCGGGGAGCTGTTTTTT | CASSVASSGGANTGELFF
TRBJ1-6 | TRBV18 | few | NA | TGTGCCAGCTCACCGGGCAGGCATAATTCACCCCTCCACTTT | CASSPGRHNSPLHF
TRBJ2-2 | TRBV6-1 | few | NA | TGTGCCAGCAGGCAGGGCGGTACCGGGGAGCTGTTTTTT | CASRQGGTGELFF
TRBJ1-2 | TRBV10-3 | NA | TRBD1 | TGTGCCATCAGTGGTAAAATGACAGGGATCTATGGCTACACCTTC | CAISGKMTGIYGYTF
TRBJ2-6 | TRBV3-1 | NA | TRBD1 | TGTGCCAGCAGCCAAGCCGGCAGGGGGCCAGATGGGGCCAACGTCCTGACTTTC | CASSQAGRGPDGANVLTF
TRBJ1-2 | TRBV5-1 | few | NA | TGCGCCAGCAGAGGGTTTGCAGGGTTGGGCTACACCTTC | CASRGFAGLGYTF
TRBJ1-4 | TRBV5-4 | NA | TRBD1 | TGTGCCAGCAGCTTGGACGGACAGGGAAATGAAAAACTGTTTTTT | CASSLDGQGNEKLFF
TRBJ1-2 | TRBV7-9 | many | TRBD1 | TGTGCCAGCAGCCATTTAGAGCGGGATCGTCCCGGGACAGGGTCGGGCTACACCTTC | CASSHLERDRPGTGSGYTF
TRBJ2-5 | TRBV24-1 | few | NA | TGTGCCACCTCCAAGGGGCCCCATGAGTTAGAGACCCAGTACTTC | CATSKGPHELETQYF
TRBJ2-6 | TRBV10-3 | many | NA | TGTGCCATCGGCATCTCTGGGGCCAACGTCCTGACTTTC | CAIGISGANVLTF
TRBJ2-2 | TRBV25-1 | once | NA | TGTGCCAGCTGGGACGCCACCGGGGAGCTGTTTTTT | CASWDATGELFF
TRBJ2-5 | TRBV12-3/TRBV12-4 | many | NA | TGTGCCAGCAGTTTCTCCGGGGAGACCCAGTACTTC | CASSFSGETQYF
TRBJ2-6 | TRBV12-3/TRBV12-4 | NA | NA | TGTGCCAGCAGTCCCCTCTCGAGCTCTGGGGCCAACGTCCTGACTTTC | CASSPLSSSGANVLTF
TRBJ1-4 | TRBV20-1 | few | NA | TGCAGTGCTAGAGAAGGGCAGGGAAATGAAAAACTGTTTTTT | CSAREGQGNEKLFF
TRBJ2-1 | TRBV18 | NA | TRBD1 | TGTGCCAGCTCACCCTGGACAGGGGGTTTCGATGAGCAGTTCTTC | CASSPWTGGFDEQFF
TRBJ2-7 | TRBV6-5 | many | TRBD1 | TGTGCCAGCAGTTCCGGGACAGGGGCAGCAGGCGAGCAGTACTTC | CASSSGTGAAGEQYF
TRBJ1-2 | TRBV19 | NA | NA | TGTGCCAGCTGGGTTTGGGGTGCCGGCAGCTATGGCTACACCTTC | CASWVWGAGSYGYTF
TRBJ2-7 | TRBV7-8 | many | NA | TGTGCCAGCAGCTCCGGGACACTAGCGGAGCAGTACTTC | CASSSGTLAEQYF
TRBJ1-2 | TRBV11-3 | many | NA | TGTGCCAGCAGCTTTTCTATTGAAAACTATGGCTACACCTTC | CASSFSIENYGYTF
TRBJ1-1 | TRBV18 | NA | NA | TGTGCCAGCTCGAAGGACGGTGAAGCTTTCTTT | CASSKDGEAFF
TRBJ2-5 | TRBV12-3/TRBV12-4 | NA | NA | TGTGCCAGCAGTCCCAGCGTAAAAGAGACCCAGTACTTC | CASSPSVKETQYF
TRBJ1-4 | TRBV28 | many | NA | TGTGCCAGCAGCACAGATGAAAAACTGTTTTTT | CASSTDEKLFF
TRBJ2-7 | TRBV5-1 | NA | TRBD2 | TGCGCCAGCAGCTCGACTAGCGGGCCCTCCTACGAGCAGTACTTC | CASSSTSGPSYEQYF